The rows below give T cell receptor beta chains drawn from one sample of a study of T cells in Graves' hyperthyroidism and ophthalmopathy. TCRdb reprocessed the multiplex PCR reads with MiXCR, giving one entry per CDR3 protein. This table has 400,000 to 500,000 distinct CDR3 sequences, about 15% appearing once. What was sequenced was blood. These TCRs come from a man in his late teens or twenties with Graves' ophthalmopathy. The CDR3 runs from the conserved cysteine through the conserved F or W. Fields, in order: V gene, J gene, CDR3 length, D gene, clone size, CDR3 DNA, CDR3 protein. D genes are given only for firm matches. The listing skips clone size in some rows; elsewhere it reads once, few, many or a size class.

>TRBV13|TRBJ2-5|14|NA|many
TGTGCCAGCAGCGCGGACTTAAACCAAGAGACCCAGTACTTC
CASSADLNQETQYF
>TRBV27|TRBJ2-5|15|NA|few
TGTGCCAGCAGGTCACAGCGTGGGGGGAAGGAGACCCAGTACTTC
CASRSQRGGKETQYF
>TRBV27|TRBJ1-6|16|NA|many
TGTGCCAGCAGTTTCTCGCCTGGCCGGATAAATTCACCCCTCCACTTT
CASSFSPGRINSPLHF
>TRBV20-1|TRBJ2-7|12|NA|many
TGCAGTGCTCCACCGGGGGACTACGAGCAGTACTTC
CSAPPGDYEQYF
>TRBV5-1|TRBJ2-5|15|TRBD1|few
TGCGCCAGCAGCTTGGGGGACAGGGTTGGAGAGACCCAGTACTTC
CASSLGDRVGETQYF
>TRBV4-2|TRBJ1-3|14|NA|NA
TGTGCCAGCAGCCAAGATTTAGTCTTGGGCACCATATATTTT
CASSQDLVLGTIYF
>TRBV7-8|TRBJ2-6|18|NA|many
TGTGCCATCCCTTCGGGGTCGCCATTATCCTCTGGGGCCAACGTCCTGACTTTC
CAIPSGSPLSSGANVLTF
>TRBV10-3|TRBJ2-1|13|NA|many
TGTGCCATCAGTGACGGGACCTACAATGAGCAGTTCTTC
CAISDGTYNEQFF
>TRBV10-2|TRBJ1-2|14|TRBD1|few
TGCGCCAGCAGTGAACAGGGACAGGTCGGAGGCTACACCTTC
CASSEQGQVGGYTF
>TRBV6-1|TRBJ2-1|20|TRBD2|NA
TGTGCCAGCAGTGAGATGGGGACTAGCGGGAGGAGCCGCTCCTACAATGAGCAGTTCTTC
CASSEMGTSGRSRSYNEQFF
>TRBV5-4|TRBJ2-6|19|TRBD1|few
TGTGCCAGCAGCCGCAGCCAGGGACAGCAACCCTCTAGGGCCAACGTCCTGACTTTC
CASSRSQGQQPSRANVLTF
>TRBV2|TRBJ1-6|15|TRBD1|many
TGTGCCAGCAGTCAGACAGGGGCCAATAATTCACCCCTCCACTTT
CASSQTGANNSPLHF
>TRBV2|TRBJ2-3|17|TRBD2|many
TGTGCCAGCAGCGAGACTAGCGGGGGGGTATTGACAGATACGCAGTATTTT
CASSETSGGVLTDTQYF
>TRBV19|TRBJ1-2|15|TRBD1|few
TGTGCCAGTAGTGTTGACAGGGTCGGAACCTCCGGCTACACCTTC
CASSVDRVGTSGYTF
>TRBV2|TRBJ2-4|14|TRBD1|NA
TGTGCCAGCAGTGAAGACAGGGGGCTATACATTCAGTACTTC
CASSEDRGLYIQYF
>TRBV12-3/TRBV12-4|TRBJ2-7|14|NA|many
TGTGCCAGCAGTATCCAGGGTGCTAGCTACGAGCAGTACTTC
CASSIQGASYEQYF
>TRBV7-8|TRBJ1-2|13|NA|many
TGTGCCAGCAGCTCGGACGGGCTCTATGGCTACACCTTC
CASSSDGLYGYTF
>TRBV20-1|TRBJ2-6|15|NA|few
TGCAGTGCTAGCCCTTCGGGGGTAGGGGCCAACGTCCTGACTTTC
CSASPSGVGANVLTF